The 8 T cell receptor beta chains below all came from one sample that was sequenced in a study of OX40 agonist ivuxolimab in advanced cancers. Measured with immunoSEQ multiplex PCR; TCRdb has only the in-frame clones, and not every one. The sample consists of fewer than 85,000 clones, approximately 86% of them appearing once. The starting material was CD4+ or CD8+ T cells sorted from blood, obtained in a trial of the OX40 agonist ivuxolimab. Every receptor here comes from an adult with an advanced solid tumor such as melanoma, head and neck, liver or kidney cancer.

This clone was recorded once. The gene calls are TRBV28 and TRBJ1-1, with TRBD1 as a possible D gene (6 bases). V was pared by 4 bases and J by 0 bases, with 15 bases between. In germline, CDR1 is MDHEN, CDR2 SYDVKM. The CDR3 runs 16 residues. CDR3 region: CASSSPTGQMNTEAFF. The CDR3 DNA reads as TGTGCCAGCAGTTCCCCGACAGGACAAATGAACACTGAAGCTTTCTTT.

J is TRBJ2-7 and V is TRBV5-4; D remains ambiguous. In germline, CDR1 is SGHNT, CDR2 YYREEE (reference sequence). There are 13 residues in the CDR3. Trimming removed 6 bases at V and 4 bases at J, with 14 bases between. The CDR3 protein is CASTSTVGYEQYF. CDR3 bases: TGTGCCAGCACCTCAACCGTCGGGTACGAGCAGTACTTC.

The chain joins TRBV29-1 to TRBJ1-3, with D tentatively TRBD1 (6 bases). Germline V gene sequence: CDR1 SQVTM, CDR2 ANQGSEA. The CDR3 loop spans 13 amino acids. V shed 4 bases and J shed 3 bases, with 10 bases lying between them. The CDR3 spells CSVGAGVGNTIYF. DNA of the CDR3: TGCAGCGTTGGGGCAGGGGTTGGAAACACCATATATTTT. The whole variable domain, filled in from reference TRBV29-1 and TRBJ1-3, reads SAVISQKPSRDICQRGTSLTIQCQVDSQVTMMFWYRQQPGQSLTLIATANQGSEATYESGFVIDKFPISRPNLTFSTLTVSNMSPEDSSIYLCSVGAGVGNTIYFGEGSWLTVV.

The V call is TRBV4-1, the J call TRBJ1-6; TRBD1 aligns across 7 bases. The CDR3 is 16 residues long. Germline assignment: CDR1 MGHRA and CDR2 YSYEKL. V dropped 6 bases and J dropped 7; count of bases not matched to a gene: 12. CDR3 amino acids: CASSRDSPLGNSPLHF. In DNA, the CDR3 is TGCGCCAGCAGTCGGGACAGCCCCTTGGGGAATTCACCCCTCCACTTT.

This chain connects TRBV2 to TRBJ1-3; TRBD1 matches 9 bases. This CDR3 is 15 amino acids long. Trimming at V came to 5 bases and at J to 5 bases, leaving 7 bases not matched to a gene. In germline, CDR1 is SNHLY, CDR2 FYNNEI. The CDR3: CASSPGQGSRNTIYF. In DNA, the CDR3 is TGTGCCAGCAGTCCGGGACAGGGTAGCCGAAACACCATATATTTT.

The CDR3 region is CASSLRLAGGLDYNEQFF. The CDR3 coding sequence is TGTGCCAGTAGCTTAAGACTAGCGGGAGGACTAGATTACAATGAGCAGTTCTTC. The chain uses TRBV19 and TRBJ2-1, with 13 bases lining up with TRBD2. The trim removed 6 bases at V and 4 bases at J, leaving 12 bases unmatched. This CDR3 is built from 18 residues. CDR1 LNHDA and CDR2 SQIVND come from the germline V gene (reference sequence). Complete variable domain (other parts from reference TRBV19 and TRBJ2-1): DGGITQSPKYLFRKEGQNVTLSCEQNLNHDAMYWYRQDPGQGLRLIYYSQIVNDFQKGDIAEGYSVSREKKESFPLTVTSAQKNPTAFYLCASSLRLAGGLDYNEQFFGPGTRLTVL.

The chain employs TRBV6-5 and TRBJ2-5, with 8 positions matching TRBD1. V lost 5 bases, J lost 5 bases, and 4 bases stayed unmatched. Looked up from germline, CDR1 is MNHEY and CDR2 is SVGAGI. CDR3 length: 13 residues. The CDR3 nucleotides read TGTGCCAGCAGTGTGGACAGGGTGGAGACCCAGTACTTC. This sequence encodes CASSVDRVETQYF.

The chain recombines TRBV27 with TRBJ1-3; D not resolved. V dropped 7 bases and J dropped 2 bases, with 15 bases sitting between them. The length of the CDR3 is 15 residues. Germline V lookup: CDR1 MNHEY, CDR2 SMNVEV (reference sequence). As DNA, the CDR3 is TGTGCCAGCACGAAAGGTATTGGGACTGGAAACACCATATATTTT. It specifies CASTKGIGTGNTIYF.